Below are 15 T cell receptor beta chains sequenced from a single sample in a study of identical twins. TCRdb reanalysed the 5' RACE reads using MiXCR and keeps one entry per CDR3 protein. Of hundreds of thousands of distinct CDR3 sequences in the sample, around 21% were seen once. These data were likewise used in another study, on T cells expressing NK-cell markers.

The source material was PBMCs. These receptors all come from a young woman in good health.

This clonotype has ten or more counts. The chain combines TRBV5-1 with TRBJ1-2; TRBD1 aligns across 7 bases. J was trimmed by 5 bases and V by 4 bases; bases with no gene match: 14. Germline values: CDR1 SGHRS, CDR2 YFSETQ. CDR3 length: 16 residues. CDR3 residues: CASSDLTQGNPYGYTF. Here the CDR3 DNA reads TGCGCCAGCAGCGACCTAACACAGGGGAATCCATATGGCTACACCTTC.

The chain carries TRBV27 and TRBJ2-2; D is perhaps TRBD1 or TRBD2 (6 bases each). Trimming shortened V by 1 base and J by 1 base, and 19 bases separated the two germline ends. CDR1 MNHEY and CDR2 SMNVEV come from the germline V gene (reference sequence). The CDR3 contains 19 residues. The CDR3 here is CASSLFYREWGLNTGELFF. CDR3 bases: TGTGCCAGCAGTTTATTCTACAGGGAATGGGGACTGAACACCGGGGAGCTGTTTTTT.

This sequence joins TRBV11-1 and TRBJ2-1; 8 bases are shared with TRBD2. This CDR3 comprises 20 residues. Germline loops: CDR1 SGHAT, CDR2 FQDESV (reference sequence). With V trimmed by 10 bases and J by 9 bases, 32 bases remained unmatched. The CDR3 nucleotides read TGTGCCACCAAATCAGGCGGGACTAGAGTGGAGAGCCCCTGGTCGAGTGAGCAGTTCTTC. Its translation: CATKSGGTRVESPWSSEQFF.

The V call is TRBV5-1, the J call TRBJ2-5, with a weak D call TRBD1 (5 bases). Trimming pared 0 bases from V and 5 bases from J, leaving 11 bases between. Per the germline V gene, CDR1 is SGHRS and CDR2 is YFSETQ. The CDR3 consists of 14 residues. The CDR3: CASSLDRPEETQYF. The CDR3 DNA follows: TGCGCCAGCAGCTTGGACAGGCCTGAGGAGACCCAGTACTTC. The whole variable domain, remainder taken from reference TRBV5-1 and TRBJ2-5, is KAGVTQTPRYLIKTRGQQVTLSCSPISGHRSVSWYQQTPGQGLQFLFEYFSETQRNKGNFPGRFSGRQFSNSRSEMNVSTLELGDSALYLCASSLDRPEETQYFGPGTRLLVL.

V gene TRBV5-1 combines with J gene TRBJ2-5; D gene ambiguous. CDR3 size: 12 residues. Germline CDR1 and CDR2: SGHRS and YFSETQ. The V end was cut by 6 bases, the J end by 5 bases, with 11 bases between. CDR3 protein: CASTLDRETQYF. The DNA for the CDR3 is TGCGCCAGCACGCTCGACCGGGAGACCCAGTACTTC.

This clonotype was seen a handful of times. In DNA, the CDR3 is TGCAGTGCTAGCATAGGATGGGAGACCCAGTACTTC. Residues: CSASIGWETQYF. The rearrangement uses TRBV20-1 and TRBJ2-5; D is undetermined. The CDR3 covers 12 residues. The V gene lost 3 bases and the J gene lost 5 bases, with 10 bases spanning the gap. Looked up from germline, CDR1 is DFQATT and CDR2 is SNEGSKA (reference sequence).

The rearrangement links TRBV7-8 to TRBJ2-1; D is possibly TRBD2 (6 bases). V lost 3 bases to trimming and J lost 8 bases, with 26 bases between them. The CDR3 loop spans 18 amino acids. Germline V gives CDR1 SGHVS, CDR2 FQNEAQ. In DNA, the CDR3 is TGTGCCAGCAGCTTCCGATCCATAAGCGGGTCGTCCACAGATGAGCAGTTCTTC. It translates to CASSFRSISGSSTDEQFF.

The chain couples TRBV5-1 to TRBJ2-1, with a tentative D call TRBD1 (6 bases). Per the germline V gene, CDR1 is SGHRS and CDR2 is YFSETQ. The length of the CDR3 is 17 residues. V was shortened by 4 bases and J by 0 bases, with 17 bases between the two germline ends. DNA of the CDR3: TGCGCCAGCAGCCTACGGGCCGGGACAAGCTCCTACAATGAGCAGTTCTTC. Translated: CASSLRAGTSSYNEQFF.

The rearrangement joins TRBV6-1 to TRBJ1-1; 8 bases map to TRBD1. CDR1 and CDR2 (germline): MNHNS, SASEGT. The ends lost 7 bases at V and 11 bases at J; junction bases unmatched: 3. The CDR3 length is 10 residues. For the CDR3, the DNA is TGTGCCAGCAAGAGGACAGGGGCTTTCTTT. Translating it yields CASKRTGAFF.

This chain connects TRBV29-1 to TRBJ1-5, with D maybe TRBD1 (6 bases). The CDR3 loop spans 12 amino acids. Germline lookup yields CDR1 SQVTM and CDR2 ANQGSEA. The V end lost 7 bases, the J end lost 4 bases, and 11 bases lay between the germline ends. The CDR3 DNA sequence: TGCAGCGCCCGGACAGCTAATCAGCCCCAGCATTTT. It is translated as CSARTANQPQHF. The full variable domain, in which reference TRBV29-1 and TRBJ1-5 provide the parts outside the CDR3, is SAVISQKPSRDICQRGTSLTIQCQVDSQVTMMFWYRQQPGQSLTLIATANQGSEATYESGFVIDKFPISRPNLTFSTLTVSNMSPEDSSIYLCSARTANQPQHFGDGTRLSIL.

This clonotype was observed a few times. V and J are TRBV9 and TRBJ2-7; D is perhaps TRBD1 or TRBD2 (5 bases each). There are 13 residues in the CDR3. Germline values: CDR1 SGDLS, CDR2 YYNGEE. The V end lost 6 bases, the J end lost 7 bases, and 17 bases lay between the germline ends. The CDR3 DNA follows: TGTGCCAGCAATCCAGGGACCCTAGAGGAGCAGTACTTC. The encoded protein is CASNPGTLEEQYF.

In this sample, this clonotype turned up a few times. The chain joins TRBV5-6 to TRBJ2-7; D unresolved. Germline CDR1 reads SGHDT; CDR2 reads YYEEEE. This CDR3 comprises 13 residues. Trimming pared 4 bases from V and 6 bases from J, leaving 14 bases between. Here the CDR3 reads CASSIGRGPEQYF. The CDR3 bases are TGTGCCAGCAGCATAGGGCGTGGCCCCGAGCAGTACTTC.

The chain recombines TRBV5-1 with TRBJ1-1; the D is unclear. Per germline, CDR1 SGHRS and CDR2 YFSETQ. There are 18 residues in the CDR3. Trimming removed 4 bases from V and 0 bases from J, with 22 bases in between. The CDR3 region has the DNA TGCGCCAGCAGCCTAACCCGCGTAGGCGACACCTTGAACACTGAAGCTTTCTTT. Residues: CASSLTRVGDTLNTEAFF.

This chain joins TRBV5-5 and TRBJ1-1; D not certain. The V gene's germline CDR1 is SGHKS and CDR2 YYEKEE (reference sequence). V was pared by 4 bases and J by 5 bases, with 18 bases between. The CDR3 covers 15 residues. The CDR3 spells CASSADRGVRTEAFF. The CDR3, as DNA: TGTGCCAGCAGCGCAGACCGTGGGGTAAGGACTGAAGCTTTCTTT.

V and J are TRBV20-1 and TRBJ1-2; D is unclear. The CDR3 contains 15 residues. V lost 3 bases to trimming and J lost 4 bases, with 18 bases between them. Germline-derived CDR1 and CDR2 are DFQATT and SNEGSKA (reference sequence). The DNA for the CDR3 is TGCAGTGCTAGTCTCTTGGTATCGGGGAGCTATGGCTACACCTTC. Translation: CSASLLVSGSYGYTF.